This T cell receptor (beta chain) was recovered during a study of OX40 agonist ivuxolimab in advanced cancers. Study-level information: Enrolled patients in dose escalation had cancers that were hepatocellular carcinoma, melanoma, renal cell or head and neck cancer.

Sequenced by immunoSEQ multiplex PCR; TCRdb stores in-frame clones only, minus some. The data contain 25,000 or so clones, about 85% of them singletons. Germline values: CDR1 SQVTM, CDR2 ANQGSEA. The CDR3 is 15 amino acids. V was trimmed by 0 bases and J by 3 bases, leaving 15 bases between them. Relative to its sample, this clone is medium-sized (0.01 to 0.1%). Its matching antigen is unknown. Study-wide results and limits: Among expanded peripheral T cells, antigen specificity went undetermined.

Collection of blood occurred at baseline, at cycle 4 day 1, and at cycle 7 day 1. Sequencing used CD4+ or CD8+ T cells sorted from blood, obtained in a trial of the OX40 agonist ivuxolimab. This TCR was recovered from an adult with an advanced solid tumor such as melanoma, head and neck, liver or kidney cancer. The V gene is TRBV29-1, the J gene TRBJ2-7; tentatively, D is TRBD1 (5 bases). CDR3 region: CSVEDGDSLYYEQYF. The DNA of the CDR3 is TGCAGCGTTGAAGATGGAGACAGCCTTTACTACGAGCAGTACTTC.